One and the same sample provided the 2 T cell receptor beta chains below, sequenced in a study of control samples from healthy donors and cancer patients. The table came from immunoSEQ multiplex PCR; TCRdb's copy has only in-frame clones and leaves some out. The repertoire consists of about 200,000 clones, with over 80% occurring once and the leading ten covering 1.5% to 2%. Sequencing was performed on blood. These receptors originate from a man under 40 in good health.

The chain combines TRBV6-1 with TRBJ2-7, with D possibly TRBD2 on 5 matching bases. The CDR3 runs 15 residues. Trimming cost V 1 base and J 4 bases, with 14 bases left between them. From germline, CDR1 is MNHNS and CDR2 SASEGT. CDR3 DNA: TGTGCCAGCAGTGAAGGACCCGGGGTTGGGTACGAGCAGTACTTC. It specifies CASSEGPGVGYEQYF.

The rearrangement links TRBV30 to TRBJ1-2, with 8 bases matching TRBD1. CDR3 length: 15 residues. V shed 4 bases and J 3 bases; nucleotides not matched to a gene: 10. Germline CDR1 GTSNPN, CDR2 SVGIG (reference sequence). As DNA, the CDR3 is TGTGCCTGGAACCACCGGGGCAGGGGGCACTATGGCTACACCTTC. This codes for CAWNHRGRGHYGYTF. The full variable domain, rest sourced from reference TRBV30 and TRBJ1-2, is SQTIHQWPATLVQPVGSPLSLECTVEGTSNPNLYWYRQAAGRGLQLLFYSVGIGQISSEVPQNLSASRPQDRQFILSSKKLLLSDSGFYLCAWNHRGRGHYGYTFGSGTRLTVV.